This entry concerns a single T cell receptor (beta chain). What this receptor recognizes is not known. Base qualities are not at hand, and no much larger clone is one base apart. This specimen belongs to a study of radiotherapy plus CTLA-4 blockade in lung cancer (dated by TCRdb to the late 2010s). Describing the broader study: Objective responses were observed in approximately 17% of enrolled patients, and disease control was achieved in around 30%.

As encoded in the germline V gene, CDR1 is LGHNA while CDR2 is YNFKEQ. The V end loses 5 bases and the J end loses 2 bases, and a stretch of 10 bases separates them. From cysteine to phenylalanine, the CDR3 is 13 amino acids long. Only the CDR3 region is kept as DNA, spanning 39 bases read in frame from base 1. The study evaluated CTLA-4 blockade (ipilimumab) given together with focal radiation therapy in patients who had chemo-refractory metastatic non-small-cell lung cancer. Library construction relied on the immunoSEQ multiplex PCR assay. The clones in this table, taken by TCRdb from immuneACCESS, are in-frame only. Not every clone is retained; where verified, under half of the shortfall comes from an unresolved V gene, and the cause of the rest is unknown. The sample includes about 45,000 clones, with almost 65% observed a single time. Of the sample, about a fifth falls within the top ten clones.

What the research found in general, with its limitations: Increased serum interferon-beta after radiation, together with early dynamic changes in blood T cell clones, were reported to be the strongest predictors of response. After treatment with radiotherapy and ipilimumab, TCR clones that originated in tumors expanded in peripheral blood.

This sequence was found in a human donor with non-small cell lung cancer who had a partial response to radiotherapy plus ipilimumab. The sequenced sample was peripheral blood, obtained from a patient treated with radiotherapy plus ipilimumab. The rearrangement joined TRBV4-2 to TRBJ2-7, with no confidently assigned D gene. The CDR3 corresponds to CASSYTDPYEQYF. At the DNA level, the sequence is TGTGCCAGCAGCTACACAGATCCCTACGAGCAGTACTTC.